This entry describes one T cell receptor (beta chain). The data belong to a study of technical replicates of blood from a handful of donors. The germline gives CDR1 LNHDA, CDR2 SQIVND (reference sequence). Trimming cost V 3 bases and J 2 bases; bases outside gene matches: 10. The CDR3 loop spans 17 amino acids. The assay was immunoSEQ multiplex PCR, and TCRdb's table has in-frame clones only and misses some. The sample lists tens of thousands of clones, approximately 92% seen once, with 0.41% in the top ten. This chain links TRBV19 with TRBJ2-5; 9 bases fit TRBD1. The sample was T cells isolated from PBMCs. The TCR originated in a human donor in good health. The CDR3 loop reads CASSIAVQGAGQETQYF. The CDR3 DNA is TGTGCCAGTAGTATTGCGGTACAGGGGGCGGGTCAAGAGACCCAGTACTTC.